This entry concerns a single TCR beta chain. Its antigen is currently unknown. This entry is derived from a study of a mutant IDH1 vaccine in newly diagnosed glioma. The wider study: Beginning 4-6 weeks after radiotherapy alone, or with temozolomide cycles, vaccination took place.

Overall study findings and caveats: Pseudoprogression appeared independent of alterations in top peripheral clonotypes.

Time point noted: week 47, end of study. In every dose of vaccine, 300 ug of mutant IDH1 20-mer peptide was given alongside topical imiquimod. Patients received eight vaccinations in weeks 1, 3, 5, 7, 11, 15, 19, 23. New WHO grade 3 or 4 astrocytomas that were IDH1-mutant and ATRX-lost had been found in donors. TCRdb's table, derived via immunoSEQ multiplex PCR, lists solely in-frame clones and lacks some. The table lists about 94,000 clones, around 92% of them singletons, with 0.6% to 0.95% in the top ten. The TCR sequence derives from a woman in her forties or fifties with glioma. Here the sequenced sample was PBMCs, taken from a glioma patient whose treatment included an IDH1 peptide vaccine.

The CDR3 reads CASSRASPPDEQFF. The DNA of the CDR3 is TGTGCCAGCAGTCGCGCTAGCCCGCCCGATGAGCAGTTCTTC. The chain employs TRBV6-5 and TRBJ2-1, with D tentatively TRBD2 (5 bases). The CDR3 has 14 amino acids. The V gene lost 5 bases and the J gene lost 8 bases, with 16 bases spanning the gap. Looked up from germline, CDR1 is MNHEY and CDR2 is SVGAGI.